This T cell receptor (beta chain) was recorded in a study of T cell responses to AZD1222 COVID-19 vaccine. The junction had 6 bases not matched to a gene; V was cut back by 4 bases and J by 3 bases. Germline CDR1 is SGHDN and CDR2 is FVKESK. This CDR3 region has 16 residues. Libraries were prepared by immunoSEQ multiplex PCR; TCRdb keeps only in-frame clonotypes and omits some of them. The table shows approximately 110,000 clones, with more than 80% occurring only once. Study-level findings and limits: Spike-spanning, vaccine-associated CD4 TCRs were dominant at 160-218 and 743-854.

Remarks on this clone: What it binds is unknown.

The TCR originated in an adult who received the AZD1222 COVID-19 vaccine. Material: peripheral blood, obtained 28 days after the second AZD1222 dose. The chain employs TRBV14 and TRBJ1-3; 10 positions match TRBD1. The CDR3 sequence is CASSPDRGLIGNTIYF. CDR3 nucleotides: TGTGCCAGCAGCCCTGACAGGGGGCTGATTGGAAACACCATATATTTT.